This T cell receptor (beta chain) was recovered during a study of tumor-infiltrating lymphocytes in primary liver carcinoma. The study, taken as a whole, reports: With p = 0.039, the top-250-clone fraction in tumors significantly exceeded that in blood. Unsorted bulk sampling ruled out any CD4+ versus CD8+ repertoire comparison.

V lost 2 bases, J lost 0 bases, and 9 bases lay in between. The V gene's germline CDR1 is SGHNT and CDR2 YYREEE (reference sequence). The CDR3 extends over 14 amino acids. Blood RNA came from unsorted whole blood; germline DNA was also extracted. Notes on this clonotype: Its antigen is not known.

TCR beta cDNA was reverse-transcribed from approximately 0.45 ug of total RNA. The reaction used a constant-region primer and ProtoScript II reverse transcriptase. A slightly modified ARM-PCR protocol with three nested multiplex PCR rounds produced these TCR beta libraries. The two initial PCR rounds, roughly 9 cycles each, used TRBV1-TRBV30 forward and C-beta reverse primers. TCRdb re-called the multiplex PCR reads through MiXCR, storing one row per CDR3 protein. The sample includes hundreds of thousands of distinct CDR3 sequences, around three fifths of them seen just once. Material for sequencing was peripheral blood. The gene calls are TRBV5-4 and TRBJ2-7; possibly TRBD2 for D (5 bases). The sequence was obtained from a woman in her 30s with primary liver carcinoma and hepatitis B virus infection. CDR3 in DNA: TGTGCCAGCAGCTTTGTGGCGGGCTCCTACGAGCAGTACTTC. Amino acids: CASSFVAGSYEQYF. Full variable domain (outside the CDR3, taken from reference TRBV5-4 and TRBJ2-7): ETGVTQSPTHLIKTRGQQVTLRCSSQSGHNTVSWYQQALGQGPQFIFQYYREEENGRGNFPPRFSGLQFPNYSSELNVNALELDDSALYLCASSFVAGSYEQYFGPGTRLTVT.